This TCR beta chain was captured by sequencing in a study of tumor-infiltrating lymphocytes in localized non-small cell lung cancer. Looking at the study overall: Patients included smokers and never-smokers with various histologies, some sampled after neoadjuvant chemotherapy.

Overall study results and limits: Higher tumor T cell infiltration than in uninvolved lung was supported by TCRbeta sequencing. Each assay used a separate piece of the same tissue.

The table came from immunoSEQ multiplex PCR; TCRdb's copy has only in-frame clones and leaves some out. The table has some 8,400 clones, roughly three quarters seen once; the top ten hold 10% to 15%. This clone occurred a few times. Its target is unknown. The receptor was isolated from a human donor with non-small cell lung cancer. Sequencing used uninvolved lung tissue not adjacent to the tumor.

CDR3 amino acids: CASSYSWSQGTGYGIQYF. The CDR3 DNA is TGTGCCAGCAGTTACTCATGGAGTCAGGGGACGGGGTACGGCATTCAGTACTTC. The V call is TRBV28, the J call TRBJ2-4; D perhaps matches TRBD1 (6 bases). Germline V lookup: CDR1 MDHEN, CDR2 SYDVKM. Trimming took 4 bases from V and 9 from J, leaving 28 bases between them. This CDR3 contains 18 residues.